Listed below are T cell receptor beta chains from one sample, sequenced in a study of regulatory T cells in long-lasting Graves disease. TCRdb independently ran MiXCR on the multiplex PCR reads; one entry per CDR3 protein. Among over 350,000 distinct CDR3 sequences listed, approximately 16% were seen once. The same specimen was also included in a second study, on T cells in Graves' hyperthyroidism and ophthalmopathy.

Material: peripheral blood mononuclear cells (PBMCs), obtained at new diagnosis, from a patient treated with antithyroid drugs. Receptor source: a woman aged 40 to 50 with Graves disease. CDR3s include the opening cysteine and the closing phenylalanine or tryptophan. The order of the fields is clone size, V gene, J gene, D gene, CDR3 protein, CDR3 DNA. A D gene is named only where the DNA matches it firmly. Some rows have no size entry. The others give once, few or many, or a class for an expanded clone.

many	TRBV10-3	TRBJ2-3	TRBD1	CAVDSDRGFGTQYF	TGTGCCGTTGATTCGGACAGGGGATTTGGTACGCAGTATTTT
many	TRBV28	TRBJ1-1	TRBD1	CASSPRQGGYTEAFF	TGTGCCAGCAGTCCCAGACAGGGGGGGTACACTGAAGCTTTCTTT
many	TRBV2	TRBJ2-7	TRBD2	CASNPGTSGTYEQYF	TGTGCCAGCAACCCAGGGACTAGCGGAACCTACGAGCAGTACTTC
.	TRBV20-1	TRBJ1-2	TRBD1	CSARDPQGAGARGYTF	TGCAGTGCTAGAGACCCGCAGGGGGCGGGAGCGCGTGGCTACACCTTC
many	TRBV28	TRBJ2-5	TRBD2	CASRSGSRLETQYF	TGTGCCAGTAGGAGCGGGAGCCGCTTGGAGACCCAGTACTTC
many	TRBV3-2	TRBJ2-2	.	CASSQVINRGNNTGELFF	TGTGCCAGCAGCCAGGTCATCAACAGGGGAAACAACACCGGGGAGCTGTTTTTT
.	TRBV29-1	TRBJ1-2	TRBD1	CSVDQTPGQGVGGYTF	TGCAGCGTTGATCAAACACCGGGACAGGGGGTGGGTGGCTACACCTTC
many	TRBV19	TRBJ2-7	.	CASSTGQTFYEQYF	TGTGCCAGTAGTACCGGACAGACCTTCTACGAGCAGTACTTC
few	TRBV29-1	TRBJ2-1	.	CSAEGWGAYNEQFF	TGCAGCGCCGAGGGATGGGGCGCGTACAATGAGCAGTTCTTC
many	TRBV30	TRBJ1-6	.	CAWSGQYNSPLHF	TGTGCCTGGAGTGGACAGTATAATTCACCCCTCCACTTT
many	TRBV29-1	TRBJ1-2	TRBD1	CSVADRGSLNYGYTF	TGCAGCGTGGCCGACAGGGGTTCACTAAACTATGGCTACACCTTC
many	TRBV2	TRBJ2-2	TRBD2	CASSPTSGSTGELFF	TGTGCCAGCAGTCCGACTAGCGGGAGCACCGGGGAGCTGTTTTTT
few	TRBV6-2/TRBV6-3	TRBJ1-5	.	CASSTHLSNQPQHF	TGTGCCAGCAGTACACACCTGAGCAATCAGCCCCAGCATTTT
.	TRBV19	TRBJ2-2	.	CASSYSDSNTGELFF	TGTGCCAGTAGTTACAGTGACTCGAACACCGGGGAGCTGTTTTTT
many	TRBV11-2	TRBJ2-7	TRBD2	CASSLDRIAGAEQYF	TGTGCCAGCAGCTTAGATCGAATAGCGGGGGCTGAGCAGTACTTC
.	TRBV11-2	TRBJ2-7	.	CASSSHREGYEQYF	TGTGCCAGCAGCTCCCACAGGGAAGGCTACGAGCAGTACTTC
.	TRBV28	TRBJ2-6	.	CASSPPVPAPGANVLTF	TGTGCCAGCAGTCCACCCGTCCCGGCCCCTGGGGCCAACGTCCTGACTTTC
.	TRBV24-1	TRBJ2-7	TRBD2	CATSEPLADEQYF	TGTGCCACCAGTGAACCACTAGCGGACGAGCAGTACTTC
many	TRBV20-1	TRBJ2-7	TRBD2	CSARDRGEGRDEQYF	TGCAGTGCTAGAGATCGGGGGGAGGGCCGCGACGAGCAGTACTTC
.	TRBV19	TRBJ1-5	TRBD1	CASSTFRDRGLYQPQHF	TGTGCCAGTAGTACCTTCCGGGACAGGGGTCTATATCAGCCCCAGCATTTT
.	TRBV18	TRBJ1-6	.	CASSPGVRTDNSPLHF	TGTGCCAGCTCACCAGGGGTCCGGACAGATAATTCACCCCTCCACTTT